Listed below are T cell receptor beta chains from one sample, sequenced in a study of identical twins. TCRdb re-analysed the 5' RACE reads in MiXCR, keeping a single row per CDR3 protein. The table lists about 890,000 distinct CDR3 sequences, approximately 13% of them singletons. The data were also submitted as part of a second study, on yellow fever vaccine responses in identical twins.

Sequenced material: PBMCs. Receptors were obtained from a woman between 18 and 30 years old in good health. Both conserved end residues are part of each CDR3. A D gene is named only where the DNA matches it firmly. Size is stated for part of the rows, as once, few or many counts, or as a class when the clone is expanded.

V: TRBV11-2
J: TRBJ2-3
D: TRBD2
size: many
DNA: TGTGCCAGCAGCTTAACTCGCGGGAGGGCCACAGATACGCAGTATTTT
CDR3: CASSLTRGRATDTQYF

V: TRBV9
J: TRBJ2-5
D: TRBD2
size: NA
DNA: TGTGCCAGCAGCGTTGACAACGGGGGGGAGACCCAGTACTTC
CDR3: CASSVDNGGETQYF

V: TRBV12-3/TRBV12-4
J: TRBJ2-1
D: TRBD2
size: NA
DNA: TGTGCCAGCAGTTTGGATGCGGGAGTGTACAATGAGCAGTTCTTC
CDR3: CASSLDAGVYNEQFF

V: TRBV7-6
J: TRBJ2-1
D: NA
size: NA
DNA: TGTGCCAGCAGCTTAGTCTCGGGCCTAGTGTCCTACAATGAGCAGTTCTTC
CDR3: CASSLVSGLVSYNEQFF

V: TRBV6-1
J: TRBJ1-1
D: NA
size: NA
DNA: TGTGCCAGCACCCAAGCGGGAATGAACACTGAAGCTTTCTTT
CDR3: CASTQAGMNTEAFF

V: TRBV12-3/TRBV12-4
J: TRBJ2-6
D: NA
size: many
DNA: TGTGCCAGCAGAGACACAGGGAAGGGGGCCAACGTCCTGACTTTC
CDR3: CASRDTGKGANVLTF

V: TRBV12-3/TRBV12-4
J: TRBJ2-2
D: NA
size: many
DNA: TGTGCCAGCAGTTTAGTGGCAGCTACGAACACCGGGGAGCTGTTTTTT
CDR3: CASSLVAATNTGELFF

V: TRBV29-1
J: TRBJ2-5
D: TRBD2
size: NA
DNA: TGCAGCGTTGAATATCGCGGGAGGGCCTCGTATCAAGAGACCCAGTACTTC
CDR3: CSVEYRGRASYQETQYF

V: TRBV20-1
J: TRBJ2-5
D: NA
size: NA
DNA: TGCAGTGCAACAGGGCTGGAGACCCAGTACTTC
CDR3: CSATGLETQYF

V: TRBV12-3/TRBV12-4
J: TRBJ2-2
D: NA
size: many
DNA: TGTGCCAGCAGAAGGCAGGGAGCCGCGAACACCGGGGAGCTGTTTTTT
CDR3: CASRRQGAANTGELFF

V: TRBV5-1
J: TRBJ2-7
D: TRBD2
size: NA
DNA: TGCGCCAGCAGGCTGAGCGGGAGGGCCGGGGAGCAGTACTTC
CDR3: CASRLSGRAGEQYF

V: TRBV20-1
J: TRBJ2-7
D: NA
size: many
DNA: TGCAGTGCTAGGGAACAGGGTGTTGGCAACTACGAGCAGTACTTC
CDR3: CSAREQGVGNYEQYF

V: TRBV5-1
J: TRBJ2-6
D: NA
size: few
DNA: TGCGCCAGCAGCTACCTGGGGGGTTCTGGGGCCAACGTCCTGACTTTC
CDR3: CASSYLGGSGANVLTF

V: TRBV5-1
J: TRBJ1-4
D: NA
size: NA
DNA: TGCGCCAGCAGCCTACCCTTAGGATCCTTGGATGAAAAACTGTTTTTT
CDR3: CASSLPLGSLDEKLFF

V: TRBV7-2
J: TRBJ2-3
D: NA
size: few
DNA: TGTGCCAGCAGCTTAGTTCCGGGAGCCTCAGATACGCAGTATTTT
CDR3: CASSLVPGASDTQYF

V: TRBV10-3
J: TRBJ1-1
D: TRBD1
size: many
DNA: TGTGCCATCAACCAGGACAGGCGAGAAGCTTTCTTT
CDR3: CAINQDRREAFF

V: TRBV29-1
J: TRBJ2-5
D: TRBD2
size: NA
DNA: TGCAGCGTTGACGGTGCGGGGGGGCCAGAGACCCAGTACTTC
CDR3: CSVDGAGGPETQYF

V: TRBV20-1
J: TRBJ1-3
D: NA
size: NA
DNA: TGCAGTGCTAGAGCAGCTCGGTCGGGAAACACCATATATTTT
CDR3: CSARAARSGNTIYF

V: TRBV11-2
J: TRBJ2-3
D: NA
size: many
DNA: TGTGCCAGCAGCTTAGTCGGCCATAGCACAGATACGCAGTATTTT
CDR3: CASSLVGHSTDTQYF

V: TRBV6-1
J: TRBJ1-1
D: TRBD1
size: few
DNA: TGTGCCAGCAGTCCTACACAGGGGTTGGACACTGAAGCTTTCTTT
CDR3: CASSPTQGLDTEAFF

V: TRBV2
J: TRBJ2-2
D: TRBD2
size: NA
DNA: TGTGCCAGCAGGAAGCGGGAGGGTACCGGGGAGCTGTTTTTT
CDR3: CASRKREGTGELFF

V: TRBV28
J: TRBJ2-2
D: NA
size: few
DNA: TGTGCCAGCAGTTCGAACGCCGGGACAATTAGCACCGGGGAGCTGTTTTTT
CDR3: CASSSNAGTISTGELFF

V: TRBV20-1
J: TRBJ2-7
D: TRBD2
size: NA
DNA: TGCAGTGCACCCAGATGGGACGGGAGGGCCGGGGAGCAGTACTTC
CDR3: CSAPRWDGRAGEQYF